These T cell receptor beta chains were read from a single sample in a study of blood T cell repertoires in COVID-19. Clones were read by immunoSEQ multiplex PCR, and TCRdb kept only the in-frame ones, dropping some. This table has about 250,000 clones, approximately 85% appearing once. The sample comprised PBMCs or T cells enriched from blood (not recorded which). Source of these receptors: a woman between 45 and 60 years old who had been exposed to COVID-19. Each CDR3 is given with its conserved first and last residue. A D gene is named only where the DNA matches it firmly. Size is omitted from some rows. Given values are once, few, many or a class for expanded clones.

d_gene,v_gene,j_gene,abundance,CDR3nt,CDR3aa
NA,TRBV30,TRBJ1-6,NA,TGTGCCTGGAGTAAAAGGGGCGCTGGGTCACCCCTCCACTTT,CAWSKRGAGSPLHF
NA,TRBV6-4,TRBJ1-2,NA,TGTGCCAGCAGTGACTGGCGGTCGCATGGCTACACCTTC,CASSDWRSHGYTF
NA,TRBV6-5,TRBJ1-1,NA,TGTGCCAGCAGTTACGGACGGAGTTTAGGGGTGCCTGAAGCTTTCTTT,CASSYGRSLGVPEAFF
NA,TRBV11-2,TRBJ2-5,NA,TGTGCCAGCAGCTCCCGCTCCTATGAGGAGACCCAGTACTTC,CASSSRSYEETQYF
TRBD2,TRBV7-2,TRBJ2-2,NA,TGTGCCAGCAGCTCCCAAGGGGCTAGCGGGGGGCCGGACACCGGGGAGCTGTTTTTT,CASSSQGASGGPDTGELFF
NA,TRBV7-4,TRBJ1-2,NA,TGTGCCAGCAGCTTTTACGGCGGGAACGGCTACACCTTC,CASSFYGGNGYTF
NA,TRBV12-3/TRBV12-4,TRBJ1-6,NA,TGTGCCAGCAGTTTACGACAGCCACCCCTCCACTTT,CASSLRQPPLHF
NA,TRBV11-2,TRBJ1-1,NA,TGTGCCAGCAGCTTTGGGGGGACCCATACTGAAGCTTTCTTT,CASSFGGTHTEAFF
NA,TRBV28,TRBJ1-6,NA,TGTGCCAGCAGCGACAGGTTTTCACCCCTCCACTTT,CASSDRFSPLHF
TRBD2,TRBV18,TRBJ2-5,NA,TGTGCCAGCTCACCCCCTAGCGGGGGCCGGTACCAAGAGACCCAGTACTTC,CASSPPSGGRYQETQYF
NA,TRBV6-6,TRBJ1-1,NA,TGTGCCACCTATGTCAGGGGCGACACTGAAGCTTTCTTT,CATYVRGDTEAFF
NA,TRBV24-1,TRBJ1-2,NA,TGTGCCACCAGTGACTCTAACTATGGCTACACCTTC,CATSDSNYGYTF
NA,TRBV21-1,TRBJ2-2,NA,TGTGCCAGCAGTTACCCCGGCGGGGAGCTGTTTTTT,CASSYPGGELFF
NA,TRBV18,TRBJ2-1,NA,TGTGCCAGCTCCCTTAGATCCGATGAGCAGTTCTTC,CASSLRSDEQFF
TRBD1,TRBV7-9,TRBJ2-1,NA,TGTGCCAGCAGTTTCATCGGACAGGTAGATGAGCAGTTCTTC,CASSFIGQVDEQFF
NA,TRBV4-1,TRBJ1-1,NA,TGCGCCAGCAGCCAAACCATTGGGCTACCTGAAGCTTTCTTT,CASSQTIGLPEAFF
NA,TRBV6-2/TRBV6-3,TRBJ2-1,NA,TGTGCCAGCAGTTACGGCGGGTATGAGCAGTTCTTC,CASSYGGYEQFF
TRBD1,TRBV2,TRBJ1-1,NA,TGTGCCAGCAACCCTCGACAGGGTAACACTGAAGCTTTCTTT,CASNPRQGNTEAFF
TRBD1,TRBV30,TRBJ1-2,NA,TGTGCCTCCAGGACAGGACTAAGAGGGTACACCTTC,CASRTGLRGYTF
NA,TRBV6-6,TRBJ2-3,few,TGTGCCAGCAAGAGGAGCCTTTCGAGTATTGAGCAGTATTTT,CASKRSLSSIEQYF
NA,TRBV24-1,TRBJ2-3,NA,TGTGCCACCAGTGACAGGGTAGATACGCAGTATTTT,CATSDRVDTQYF
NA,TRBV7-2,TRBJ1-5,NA,TGTGCCAGCAGCTTAGATCCAGGGGATCTCTATCAGCCCCAGCATTTT,CASSLDPGDLYQPQHF
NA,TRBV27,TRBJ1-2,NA,TGTGCCAGCAGTTTTATTGCGGGGAAGGGAGGATATGGCTACACCTTC,CASSFIAGKGGYGYTF
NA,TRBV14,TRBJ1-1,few,TGTGCCAGCAGCCAAGAAGGGGCGGCCTTGGCTTTCTTT,CASSQEGAALAFF
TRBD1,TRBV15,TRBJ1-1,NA,TGTGCCACCAGCAGAGATAGACAGGGGGACACTGAAGCTTTCTTT,CATSRDRQGDTEAFF
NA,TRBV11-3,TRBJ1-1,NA,TGTGCCAGCAGCTCCTCTTGGCTTTCTGAAGCTTTCTTT,CASSSSWLSEAFF
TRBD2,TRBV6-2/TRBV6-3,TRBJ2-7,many,TGTGCCAGCAGCAAAGGGACTAGCGGGGGGACCTACGAGCAGTACTTC,CASSKGTSGGTYEQYF
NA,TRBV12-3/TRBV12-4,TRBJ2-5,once,TGTGCCAGCAGTTTTCGCGTCCAAGAGACCCAGTACTTC,CASSFRVQETQYF
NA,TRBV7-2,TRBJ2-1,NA,TGTGCCAGCAGCTTATCTCAGGGGTATGAGCAGTTCTTC,CASSLSQGYEQFF
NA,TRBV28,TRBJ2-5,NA,TGTGCCAGCAGCTCAGGGTCCCAAGAGACCCAGTACTTC,CASSSGSQETQYF
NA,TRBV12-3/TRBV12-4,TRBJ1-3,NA,TGTGCCAGCAGTTCCACAGGAGAAAACACCATATATTTT,CASSSTGENTIYF
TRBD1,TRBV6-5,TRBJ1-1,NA,TGTGCCAGCAGAGCCGTACAGGGGGTTAACACTGAAGCTTTCTTT,CASRAVQGVNTEAFF
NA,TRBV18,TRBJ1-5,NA,TGTGCCAGCTCCCGAAACTCGGGACAAAATAGCAATCAGCCCCAGCATTTT,CASSRNSGQNSNQPQHF
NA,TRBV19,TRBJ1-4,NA,TGTGCCAGTAGAGAAGGGACTGCAACTAATGAAAAACTGTTTTTT,CASREGTATNEKLFF
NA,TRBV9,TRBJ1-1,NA,TGTGCCAGCAGCTCCAAAGACAGTCCCACTGAAGCTTTCTTT,CASSSKDSPTEAFF
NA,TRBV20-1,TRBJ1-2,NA,TGCAGTGCCCACGGGGGGGAAGGCTACACCTTC,CSAHGGEGYTF
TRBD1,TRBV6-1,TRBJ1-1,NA,TGTGCCAGCAGTAAAGCCGGGACAGGGGCCGGTGAAGCTTTCTTT,CASSKAGTGAGEAFF
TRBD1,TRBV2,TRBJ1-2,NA,TGTGCCAGCAGGGTTCGACAGGGCTGGGCCTATGGCTACACCTTC,CASRVRQGWAYGYTF
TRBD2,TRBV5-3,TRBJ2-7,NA,TGTGCCAGAAGCTTAACGCGGGGGGACGAGCAGTACTTC,CARSLTRGDEQYF
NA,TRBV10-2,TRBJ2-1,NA,TGCGCCAGCAGCTCCCCCAATGAGCAGTTCTTC,CASSSPNEQFF
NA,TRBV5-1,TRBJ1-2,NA,TGCGCCAGCAGCCCGGACTTGGTCTCCTATGGCTACACCTTC,CASSPDLVSYGYTF
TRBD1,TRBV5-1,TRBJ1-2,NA,TGCGCCAGCAGTTGGGACAGGGACTATGGCTACACCTTC,CASSWDRDYGYTF
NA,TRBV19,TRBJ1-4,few,TGTGCCAGTATAAGTTCCCCAAGGAGTGGTGAAAAACTGTTTTTT,CASISSPRSGEKLFF
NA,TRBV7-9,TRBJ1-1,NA,TGTGCCAGCAGCCAAAGCGGGGGGAACACTGAAGCTTTCTTT,CASSQSGGNTEAFF
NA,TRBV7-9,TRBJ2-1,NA,TGTGCCAGCAGCTCCCTCCCCTGGCGGGGGCGAGGTGAGCAGTTCTTC,CASSSLPWRGRGEQFF
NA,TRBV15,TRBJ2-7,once,TGTGCCACCAGCAGAGATTCCGGGTCCTACGAGCAGTACTTC,CATSRDSGSYEQYF